The 5 T cell receptor beta chains reported below all come from one sample, sequenced in a study of technical replicates of blood from several donors. Sequencing was performed with immunoSEQ multiplex PCR; in TCRdb, only in-frame clones are kept and a portion is missing. The sample includes just under 60,000 clones, roughly nine tenths of them seen just once. Sequencing was performed on PBMCs. These receptors came from a human donor in good health. Some clones in this sample may be carry-over from other donors' samples.

V is TRBV4-2 and J is TRBJ1-6; perhaps TRBD1 as D (5 bases). Germline CDR1 is LGHNA and CDR2 is YNFKEQ. V was cut by 2 bases and J by 8 bases, with 19 bases left in between. CDR3 length: 17 residues. The CDR3: CASSQRWTVGGDSPLHF. The CDR3, as DNA: TGTGCCAGCAGCCAACGTTGGACGGTTGGAGGGGATTCACCCCTCCACTTT.

V gene TRBV7-9 combines with J gene TRBJ2-7; D remains unclear. The CDR3 is 16 residues long. The germline V gene encodes CDR1 SEHNR and CDR2 FQNEAQ (reference sequence). The V end lost 3 bases, the J end lost 5 bases, and 20 bases lay between the germline ends. For the CDR3, the DNA is TGTGCCAGCAGCTTGGGTCAGAGGCAACTCCTGGACGAGCAGTACTTC. Protein sequence: CASSLGQRQLLDEQYF.

The chain joins TRBV9 to TRBJ2-3; tentative D call: TRBD2 (5 bases). Trimming shortened V by 0 bases and J by 1 base, and 9 bases separated the two germline ends. The germline V gene encodes CDR1 SGDLS and CDR2 YYNGEE. This CDR3 is 15 amino acids long. CDR3 DNA sequence: TGTGCCAGCAGCGTAGAGGGTAGCGGCACAGATACGCAGTATTTT. This sequence encodes CASSVEGSGTDTQYF.

The chain has TRBV4-1 and TRBJ1-2; D unresolved. Trimming took off 4 bases at V and 7 bases at J, with 16 bases between the two ends. The CDR3 extends over 14 amino acids. Germline loops: CDR1 MGHRA, CDR2 YSYEKL. The CDR3 DNA follows: TGCGCCAGCAGCCTTCGAAATCCAGTCTCTGGCTACACCTTC. Protein sequence: CASSLRNPVSGYTF.

The gene calls are TRBV7-2 and TRBJ1-5; no definite D call. Germline V CDR1 and CDR2: SGHTA, FQGNSA. The CDR3 has 17 amino acids. Trimming removed 4 bases at V and 6 bases at J, with 22 bases between. The CDR3 nucleotides read TGTGCCAGCAGCTCGGAGGTGGGCGCCCGGGCTCGTCAGCCCCAGCATTTT. It yields the protein CASSSEVGARARQPQHF. The full variable domain, in which reference TRBV7-2 and TRBJ1-5 provide the parts outside the CDR3, is GAGVSQSPSNKVTEKGKDVELRCDPISGHTALYWYRQSLGQGLEFLIYFQGNSAPDKSGLPSDRFSAERTGGSVSTLTIQRTQQEDSAVYLCASSSEVGARARQPQHFGDGTRLSIL.